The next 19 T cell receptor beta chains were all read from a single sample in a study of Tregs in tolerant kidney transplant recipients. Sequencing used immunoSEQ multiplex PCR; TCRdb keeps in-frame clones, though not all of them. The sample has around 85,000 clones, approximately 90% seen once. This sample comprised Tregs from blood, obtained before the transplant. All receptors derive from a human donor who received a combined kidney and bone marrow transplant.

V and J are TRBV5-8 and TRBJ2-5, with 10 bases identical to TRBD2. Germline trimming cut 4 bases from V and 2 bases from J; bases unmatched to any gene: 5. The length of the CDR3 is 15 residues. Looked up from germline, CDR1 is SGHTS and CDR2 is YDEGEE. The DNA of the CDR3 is TGTGCCAGCAGCAAAGGACTAGCGGAACAAGAGACCCAGTACTTC. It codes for CASSKGLAEQETQYF.

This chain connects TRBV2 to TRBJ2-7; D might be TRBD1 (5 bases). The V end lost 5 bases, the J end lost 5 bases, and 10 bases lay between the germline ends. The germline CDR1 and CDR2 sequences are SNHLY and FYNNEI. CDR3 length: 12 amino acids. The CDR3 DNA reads TGTGCCAGCAGTAAGACAGTCCACGAGCAGTACTTC. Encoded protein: CASSKTVHEQYF.

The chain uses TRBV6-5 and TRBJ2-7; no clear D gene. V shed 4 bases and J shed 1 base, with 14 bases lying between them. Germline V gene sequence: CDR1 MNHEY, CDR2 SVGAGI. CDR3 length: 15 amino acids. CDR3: CASSLSSGGSYEQYF. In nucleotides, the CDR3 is TGTGCCAGCAGTTTATCCTCCGGTGGGTCCTACGAGCAGTACTTC.

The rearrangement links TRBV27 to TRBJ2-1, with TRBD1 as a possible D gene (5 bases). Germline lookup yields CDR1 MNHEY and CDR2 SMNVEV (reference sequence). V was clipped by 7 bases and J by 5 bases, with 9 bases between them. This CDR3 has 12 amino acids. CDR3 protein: CASMGHNNEQFF. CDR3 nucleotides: TGTGCCAGCATGGGGCACAACAATGAGCAGTTCTTC.

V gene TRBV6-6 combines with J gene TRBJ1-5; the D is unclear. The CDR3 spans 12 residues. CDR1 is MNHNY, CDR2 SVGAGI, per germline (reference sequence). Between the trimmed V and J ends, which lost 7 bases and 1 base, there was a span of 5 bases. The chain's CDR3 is CASTQSNQPQHF. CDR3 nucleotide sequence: TGTGCCAGCACACAGAGCAATCAGCCCCAGCATTTT.

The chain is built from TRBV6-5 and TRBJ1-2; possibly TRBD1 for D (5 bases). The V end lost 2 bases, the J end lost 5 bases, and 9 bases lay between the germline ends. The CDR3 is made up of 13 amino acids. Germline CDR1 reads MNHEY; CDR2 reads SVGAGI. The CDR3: CASSYGGDYGYTF. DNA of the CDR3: TGTGCCAGCAGTTACGGGGGAGATTATGGCTACACCTTC.

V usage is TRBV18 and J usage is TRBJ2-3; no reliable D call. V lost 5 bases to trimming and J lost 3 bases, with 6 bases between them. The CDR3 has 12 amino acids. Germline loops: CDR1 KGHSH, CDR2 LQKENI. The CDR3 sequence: CASSVRTDTQYF. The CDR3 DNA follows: TGTGCCAGCTCAGTTCGGACAGATACGCAGTATTTT.

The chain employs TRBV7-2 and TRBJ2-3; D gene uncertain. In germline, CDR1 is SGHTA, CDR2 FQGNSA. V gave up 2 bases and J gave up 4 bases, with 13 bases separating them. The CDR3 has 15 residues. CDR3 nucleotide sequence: TGTGCCAGCAGCTTAAAGCTAGGTACGGCAGATACGCAGTATTTT. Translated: CASSLKLGTADTQYF.

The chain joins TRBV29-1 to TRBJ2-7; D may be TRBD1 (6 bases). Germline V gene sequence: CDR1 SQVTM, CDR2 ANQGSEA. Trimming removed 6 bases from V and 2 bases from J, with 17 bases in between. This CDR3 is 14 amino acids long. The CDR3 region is CSVAKSQGAYEQYF. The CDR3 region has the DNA TGCAGCGTCGCCAAATCACAGGGCGCCTACGAGCAGTACTTC.

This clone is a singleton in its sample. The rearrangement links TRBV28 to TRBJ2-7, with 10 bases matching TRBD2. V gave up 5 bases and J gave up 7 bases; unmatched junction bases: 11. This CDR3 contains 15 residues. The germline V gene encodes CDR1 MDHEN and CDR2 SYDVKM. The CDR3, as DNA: TGTGCCAGCAGTCCCGGGGGAAGCGGGAGGGAAGAGCAGTACTTC. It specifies CASSPGGSGREEQYF.

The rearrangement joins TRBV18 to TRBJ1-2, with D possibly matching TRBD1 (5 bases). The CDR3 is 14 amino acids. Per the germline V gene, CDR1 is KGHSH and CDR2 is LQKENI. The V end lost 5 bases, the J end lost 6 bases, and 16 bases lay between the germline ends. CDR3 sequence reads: CASSSSGTLNGYTF. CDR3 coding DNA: TGTGCCAGCTCATCATCCGGGACCCTTAATGGCTACACCTTC.

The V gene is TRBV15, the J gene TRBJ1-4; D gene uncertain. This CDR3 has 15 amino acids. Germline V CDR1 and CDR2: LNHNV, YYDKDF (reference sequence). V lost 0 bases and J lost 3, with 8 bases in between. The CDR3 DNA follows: TGTGCCACCAGCAGAGAGGGGTTGGCTAATGAAAAACTGTTTTTT. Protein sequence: CATSREGLANEKLFF.

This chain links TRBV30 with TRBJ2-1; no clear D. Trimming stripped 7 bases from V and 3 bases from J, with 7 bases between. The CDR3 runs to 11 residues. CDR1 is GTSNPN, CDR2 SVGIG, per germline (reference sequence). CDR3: CASTNYNEQFF. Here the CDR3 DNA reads TGTGCCTCGACAAACTACAATGAGCAGTTCTTC. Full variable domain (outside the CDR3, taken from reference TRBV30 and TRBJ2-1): SQTIHQWPATLVQPVGSPLSLECTVEGTSNPNLYWYRQAAGRGLQLLFYSVGIGQISSEVPQNLSASRPQDRQFILSSKKLLLSDSGFYLCASTNYNEQFFGPGTRLTVL.

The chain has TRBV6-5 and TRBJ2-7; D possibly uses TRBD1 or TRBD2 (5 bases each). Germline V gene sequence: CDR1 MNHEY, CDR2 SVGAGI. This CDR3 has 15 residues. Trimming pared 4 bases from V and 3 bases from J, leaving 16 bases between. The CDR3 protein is CASSSGGGVLYEQYF. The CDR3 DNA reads TGTGCCAGCAGTTCTGGTGGGGGTGTACTCTACGAGCAGTACTTC.

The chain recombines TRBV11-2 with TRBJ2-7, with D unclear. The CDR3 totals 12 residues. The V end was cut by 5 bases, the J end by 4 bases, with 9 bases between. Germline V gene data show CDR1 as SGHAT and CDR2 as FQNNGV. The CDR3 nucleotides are TGTGCCAGCAGCCCCGGTGGGTACGAGCAGTACTTC. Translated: CASSPGGYEQYF.

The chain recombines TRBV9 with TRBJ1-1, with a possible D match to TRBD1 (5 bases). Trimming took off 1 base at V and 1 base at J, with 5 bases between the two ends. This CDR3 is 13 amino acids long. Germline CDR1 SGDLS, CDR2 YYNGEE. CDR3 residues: CASSVTGNTEAFF. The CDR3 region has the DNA TGTGCCAGCAGCGTAACAGGGAACACTGAAGCTTTCTTT.

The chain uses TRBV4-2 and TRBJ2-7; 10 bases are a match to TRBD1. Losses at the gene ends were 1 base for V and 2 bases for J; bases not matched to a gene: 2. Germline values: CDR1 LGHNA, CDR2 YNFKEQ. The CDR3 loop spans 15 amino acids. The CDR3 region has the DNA TGTGCCAGCAGCCAAGCCGGGACAGGGGCCTACGAGCAGTACTTC. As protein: CASSQAGTGAYEQYF.

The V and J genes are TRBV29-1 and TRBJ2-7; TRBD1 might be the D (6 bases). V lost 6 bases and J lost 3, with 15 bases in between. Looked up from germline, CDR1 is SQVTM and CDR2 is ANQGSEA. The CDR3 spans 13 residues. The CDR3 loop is CSVAGTSVYEQYF. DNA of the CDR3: TGCAGCGTCGCCGGGACATCGGTCTACGAGCAGTACTTC.

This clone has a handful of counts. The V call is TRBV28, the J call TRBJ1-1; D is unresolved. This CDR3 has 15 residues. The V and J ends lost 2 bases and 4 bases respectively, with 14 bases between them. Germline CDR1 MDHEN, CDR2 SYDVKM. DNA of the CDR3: TGTGCCAGCAGTTTACGACCCCTTGGCGGCACTGAAGCTTTCTTT. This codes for CASSLRPLGGTEAFF.